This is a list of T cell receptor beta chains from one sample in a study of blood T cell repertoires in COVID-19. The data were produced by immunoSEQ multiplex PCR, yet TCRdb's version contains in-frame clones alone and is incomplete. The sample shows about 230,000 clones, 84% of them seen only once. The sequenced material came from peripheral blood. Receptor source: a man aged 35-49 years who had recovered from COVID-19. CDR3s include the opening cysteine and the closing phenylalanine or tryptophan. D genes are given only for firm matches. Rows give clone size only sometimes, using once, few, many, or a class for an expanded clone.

TGTGCCAGCAGCCGGGGAGAGCCCCAGCATTTT | CASSRGEPQHF | TRBJ1-5 | 11 | - | - | TRBV3-1/TRBV3-2
TGTGCCAGCTCCATCAGACAGGGTAGCTCCTACGAGCAGTACTTC | CASSIRQGSSYEQYF | TRBJ2-7 | 15 | few | TRBD1 | TRBV18
TGTGCCAGCAGCCTCCGACTAGCGGGGGCCACAGATACGCAGTATTTT | CASSLRLAGATDTQYF | TRBJ2-3 | 16 | once | TRBD2 | TRBV3-1/TRBV3-2
TGTGCCAGCAGCCCTCCCGGGGGAATCGGCACTGAAGCTTTCTTT | CASSPPGGIGTEAFF | TRBJ1-1 | 15 | - | - | TRBV7-2
TGTGCCACAGCAGGCACAGGGGGCTCCTACGAGCAGTACTTC | CATAGTGGSYEQYF | TRBJ2-7 | 14 | - | TRBD1 | TRBV10-3
TGCGCCAGCAGTCAAAGGGGCCGGGACAGGGGGCGGTGGGATGAAAAACTGTTTTTT | CASSQRGRDRGRWDEKLFF | TRBJ1-4 | 19 | - | TRBD1 | TRBV23-1
TGTGCCACCAGTGATTTGGGACAGGGAGAGACCCAGTACTTC | CATSDLGQGETQYF | TRBJ2-5 | 14 | few | TRBD1 | TRBV24-1
TGTGCCAGCAGGGACTCAGGAGCTATCGGCTACACCTTC | CASRDSGAIGYTF | TRBJ1-2 | 13 | few | - | TRBV7-2
TGTGCCAGCAGCACCCGGGACAGATCATCCTATAATTCACCCCTCCACTTT | CASSTRDRSSYNSPLHF | TRBJ1-6 | 17 | - | TRBD1 | TRBV9
TGTGCCAGCAGCGCGGGGGGCAGCTCCTACGAGCAGTACTTC | CASSAGGSSYEQYF | TRBJ2-7 | 14 | - | TRBD2 | TRBV5-4
TGTGCCAGCAGCTCCCCGGGACAGGGGTCGGATACGCAGTATTTT | CASSSPGQGSDTQYF | TRBJ2-3 | 15 | - | TRBD1 | TRBV5-4
TGTGCCAGCAGCAAAGGAAGGGGTCGGACCACTGAAGCTTTCTTT | CASSKGRGRTTEAFF | TRBJ1-1 | 15 | - | - | TRBV21-1
TGTGCCAGTAGTTCTATCGGGAGGCTGGGGGGGGATACGCAGTATTTT | CASSSIGRLGGDTQYF | TRBJ2-3 | 16 | - | TRBD2 | TRBV19
TGTGCCAGCAGTTTCCGGGGGAGCACAGATACGCAGTATTTT | CASSFRGSTDTQYF | TRBJ2-3 | 14 | - | - | TRBV27
TGTGCCAGCAGGGCTACAGGGATAGTAGAATATGGCTACACCTTC | CASRATGIVEYGYTF | TRBJ1-2 | 15 | - | - | TRBV2
TGTGCCAGCAGCTCCCGAAAGGGGATCACCGGGGAGCTGTTTTTT | CASSSRKGITGELFF | TRBJ2-2 | 15 | - | - | TRBV7-9
TGCGCCAGCAGTGAGTGGGGAGCTGAAGCTTTCTTT | CASSEWGAEAFF | TRBJ1-1 | 12 | - | - | TRBV10-1
TGTGCCAGCAGCCCCCCCTACGGGAACACTGAAGCTTTCTTT | CASSPPYGNTEAFF | TRBJ1-1 | 14 | - | - | TRBV9
TGTGCCACCAGACAGGGCGCAAATGAAAAACTGTTTTTT | CATRQGANEKLFF | TRBJ1-4 | 13 | - | - | TRBV21-1